The clone carrying this T cell receptor beta chain was observed a handful of times. This sample was included in a study of OX40 agonist ivuxolimab in advanced cancers. Clones were sequenced by immunoSEQ multiplex PCR, and TCRdb holds only the in-frame ones, with some missing. The repertoire holds roughly 70,000 clones, 85% seen once, with approximately 0.5% in the top ten. The CDR3 runs 16 residues. V was pared by 6 bases and J by 2 bases, with 8 bases of the junction left unmatched. The germline CDR1 and CDR2 sequences are ENHRY and SYGVKD. The sequence was obtained from an adult with an advanced solid tumor such as melanoma, head and neck, liver or kidney cancer. This sample comprised CD4+ or CD8+ T cells sorted from blood, obtained in a trial of the OX40 agonist ivuxolimab. The gene calls are TRBV10-3 and TRBJ2-1; 9 bases map to TRBD2. The CDR3 reads CAIRTGTSPPYNEQFF. The DNA of the CDR3 is TGTGCCATCAGGACCGGGACTAGCCCCCCCTACAATGAGCAGTTCTTC.